This T cell receptor beta chain comes out of a study of shared clonotypes between healthy human individuals. Notes on the study in general: Investigators collected only blood, and repertoires in tissues likely differ.

All donors were Caucasian adults living in Nashville, Tennessee. CDR1 and CDR2 (germline): MNHNS, SASEGT. CDR3 length: 17 amino acids. V lost 2 bases to trimming and J lost 1 base; unmatched junction nucleotides: 6. For this clone: Its antigen remains unidentified.

Here immunoSEQ multiplex PCR was the method, and the copy in TCRdb shows in-frame clones only, minus some. The sample yields some 1.5 million clones, around 97% seen once. The specimen sequenced was naive CD4+ T cells sorted from blood. The subset was: CD45RA+ positively selected. The source is a man younger than 45 in good health. This chain connects TRBV6-1 to TRBJ1-4; TRBD1 agrees at 8 bases. CDR3 protein: CASSEWTGLRTNEKLFF. The CDR3 coding sequence is TGTGCCAGCAGTGAATGGACAGGGCTGAGAACTAATGAAAAACTGTTTTTT.